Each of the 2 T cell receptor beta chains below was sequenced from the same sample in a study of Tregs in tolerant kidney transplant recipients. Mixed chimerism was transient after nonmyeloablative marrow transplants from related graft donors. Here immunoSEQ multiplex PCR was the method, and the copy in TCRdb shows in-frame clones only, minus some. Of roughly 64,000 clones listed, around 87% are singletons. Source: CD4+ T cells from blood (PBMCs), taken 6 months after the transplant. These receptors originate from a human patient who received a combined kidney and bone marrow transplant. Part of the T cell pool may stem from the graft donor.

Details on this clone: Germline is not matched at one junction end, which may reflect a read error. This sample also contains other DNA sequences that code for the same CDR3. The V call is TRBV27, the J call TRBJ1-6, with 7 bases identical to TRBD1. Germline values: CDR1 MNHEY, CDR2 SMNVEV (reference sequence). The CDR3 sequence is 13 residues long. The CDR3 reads CASSDRANSPLHF. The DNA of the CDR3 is TGTGCCAGCAGCGACAGGGCTAATTCCCCCCTCCACTTT.

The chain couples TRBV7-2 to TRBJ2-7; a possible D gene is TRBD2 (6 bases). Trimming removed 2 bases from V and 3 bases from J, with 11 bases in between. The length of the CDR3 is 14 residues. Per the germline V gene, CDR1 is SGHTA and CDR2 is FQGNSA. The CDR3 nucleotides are TGTGCCAGCAGCTTAAGGGCGACTAGCTACGAGCAGTACTTC. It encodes CASSLRATSYEQYF.